These 2 T cell receptor beta chains were all obtained from the same sample, sequenced in a study of shared clonotypes between healthy human individuals. The assay was immunoSEQ multiplex PCR, and TCRdb's table has in-frame clones only and misses some. The data contain approximately 500,000 clones, roughly 79% of them singletons. The sample was PBMCs. The receptor set was obtained from a woman aged 40-49 years in good health. Some clones in this sample may be carry-over from other donors' samples.

The chain links TRBV27 to TRBJ2-7; TRBD2 agrees at 8 bases. Germline CDR1 MNHEY, CDR2 SMNVEV (reference sequence). Losses at the gene ends were 3 bases for V and 3 bases for J; bases not matched to a gene: 1. There are 13 residues in the CDR3. CDR3 DNA: TGTGCCAGCAGTTTTGGGACTAGCTACGAGCAGTACTTC. It translates to CASSFGTSYEQYF.

This clone was picked up many times. The chain links TRBV28 to TRBJ2-5; D unclear. This CDR3 contains 12 residues. Trimming cost V 3 bases and J 4 bases, with 6 bases left between them. Germline V CDR1 and CDR2: MDHEN, SYDVKM. In DNA form, the CDR3 reads TGTGCCAGCAGTTTCTTAAGAGAGACCCAGTACTTC. It is translated as CASSFLRETQYF.